This TCR beta chain was documented in a study of blood T cell repertoires in COVID-19 (dated by TCRdb to about 2020). Context from the whole study: Samples covering the acute and convalescent phases of COVID-19 were provided by collaborators in the United States, Italy and Spain. Where available, HLA class I and class II types were obtained from metadata supplied by the sample provider rather than from assay-based typing. Sample metadata almost always included a de-identified subject ID, COVID-19 status, age in years and sex. The repertoires were made available in a free public database intended to serve as a resource for research on the immune response to SARS-CoV-2. The prospective study material was composed of cDNA or gDNA derived from T cells, B-cell-depleted T cells, or PBMCs. The dataset comprised deeply sampled blood TCRbeta repertoires from subjects exposed to, actively infected with, or recovered from COVID-19. The samples were drawn from two sources: the first 160 participants of the ongoing ImmuneRACE study, and 1,000 to 1,500 subjects contributed by 6 global collaborators. Overall study outcomes, separate from this receptor: Clinical and demographic metadata were provided uncurated, with the amount varying by source and participant.

Details on this clone: No cognate antigen has been identified for it. No base quality values were provided; no much bigger clone lies one nucleotide off.

TCRbeta CDR3 regions were amplified from genomic DNA by means of the immunoSEQ Assay, a bias-controlled multiplex PCR. The authors processed their data as follows. The number of nucleated cells in each sample was estimated by amplification of reference gene primers within the assay. To quantify the absolute abundance of each unique TCRbeta CDR3 rearrangement, sequence reads were collapsed and filtered. For each sample, productive Simpson clonality was calculated as the square root of Simpson's diversity index across productive rearrangements. Drawn from immuneACCESS, this table holds only the in-frame rearrangements with V and J called that TCRdb kept. Clones are partly lost; checked studies trace under half to an unresolved V gene and leave the rest unexplained. V and J calls plus clone size are reproduced from that table; the DNA served to infer D and trimming. This sample has 85,000 to 120,000 clones in its table, and almost 85% of those were observed once. The ten top clones hold 7.5% to 10% of the sample.

Each collaborating institution followed its own protocols to collect whole blood in K2EDTA tubes. For TCRbeta analysis, collaborator samples were shipped as frozen whole blood, as isolated PBMCs, or as DNA extracted from either sample type. The CDR3, cysteine through phenylalanine, is 14 amino acids long. Only the CDR3 region is kept as DNA, spanning 42 bases read in frame from base 1. V is trimmed back by 2 bases and J by 5 bases, and the junction contains 4 bases that no gene match accounts for. CDR1 and CDR2, looked up from the germline V gene, are MNHEY and SVGAGI. The source of this sequence is a man aged 40-49 years with active or convalescent COVID-19. The chain is encoded by TRBV6-5 joined to TRBJ2-5; TRBD2 agrees with 8 junctional bases. The sequenced sample consisted of peripheral blood. The sequenced DNA: TGTGCCAGCAGTTACCGAGCGGGGGATGAGACCCAGTACTTC. This encodes CASSYRAGDETQYF.